These T cell receptor beta chains were read from a single sample in a study of T-cell memory formation after mild COVID-19. TCRdb reprocessed the 5' RACE reads with MiXCR, giving one entry per CDR3 protein. The sample lists almost 550,000 distinct CDR3 sequences, 20% seen once, with approximately 13% in the top ten. Sequencing was carried out using PBMCs or a T cell subset sorted from them (not recorded which). The receptors originated from an adult woman who had mild COVID-19 (a few samples of this study predate the infection). Cell type and time point are not known. The CDR3 runs from the conserved cysteine through the conserved F or W. Each record gives: CDR3 protein, CDR3 DNA, D gene, J gene, clone size, V gene. The D gene is left open where the match is weak. Clone size is not always given. Where it is, it says once, few, many or a class for expanded clones.

CASSLAYSGLDTGELFF	TGCGCCAGCAGCTTGGCCTATAGCGGGTTGGACACCGGGGAGCTGTTTTTT	TRBD2	TRBJ2-2	-	TRBV5-1
CATSPITLAVQFF	TGTGCCACCAGCCCAATTACCCTAGCGGTGCAGTTCTTC	TRBD2	TRBJ2-1	few	TRBV15
CASSGTGPPNTEAFF	TGTGCCAGCAGTGGGACAGGGCCCCCGAACACTGAAGCTTTCTTT	TRBD1	TRBJ1-1	few	TRBV25-1
CASSQRKLGISVNNEQFF	TGTGCCAGCAGCCAAAGAAAGTTGGGCATCTCCGTGAACAATGAGCAGTTCTTC	-	TRBJ2-1	few	TRBV14
CASSVASGTSGGVSYNEQFF	TGTGCCAGCAGCGTAGCTAGCGGGACTAGCGGGGGGGTCTCCTACAATGAGCAGTTCTTC	TRBD2	TRBJ2-1	-	TRBV9
CSARVTRADTQYF	TGCAGTGCTAGAGTGACCCGCGCAGATACGCAGTATTTT	-	TRBJ2-3	-	TRBV20-1
CSVLGTGENTEAFF	TGCAGCGTCCTTGGGACAGGGGAGAACACTGAAGCTTTCTTT	TRBD1	TRBJ1-1	few	TRBV29-1
CSVPGGRGWEGYTF	TGCAGCGTCCCCGGGGGCAGGGGATGGGAGGGCTACACCTTC	-	TRBJ1-2	once	TRBV29-1
CASSFQASRGYEQYF	TGTGCCAGCAGTTTTCAGGCGTCGCGTGGCTACGAGCAGTACTTC	-	TRBJ2-7	-	TRBV27
CASSDRVGNEQFF	TGTGCCAGCTCGGACAGGGTCGGCAATGAGCAGTTCTTC	TRBD1	TRBJ2-1	few	TRBV7-2
CASSSGSTVRGQYF	TGTGCAAGCAGTAGCGGGAGCACGGTACGGGGGCAGTACTTC	TRBD2	TRBJ2-7	-	TRBV27
CSASSASGRTSTDTQYF	TGCAGTGCTAGTTCCGCTAGCGGGAGAACTAGCACAGATACGCAGTATTTT	TRBD2	TRBJ2-3	few	TRBV20-1
CASSQVRGGSPLHF	TGTGCCAGCAGCCAAGTAAGGGGTGGTTCACCCCTCCACTTT	-	TRBJ1-6	-	TRBV3-1
CASSGAANTGELFF	TGTGCCAGCAGTGGAGCGGCGAACACCGGGGAGCTGTTTTTT	-	TRBJ2-2	-	TRBV11-2
CASSYTAVTYEQYF	TGTGCCAGCAGTTATACAGCGGTTACCTACGAGCAGTACTTC	-	TRBJ2-7	many	TRBV6-5
CASTGQAATNEKLFF	TGTGCCAGCACCGGACAGGCTGCAACTAATGAAAAACTGTTTTTT	TRBD1	TRBJ1-4	-	TRBV2
CSVDRLATSTDTQYF	TGCAGCGTTGATAGGTTAGCAACAAGCACAGATACGCAGTATTTT	-	TRBJ2-3	-	TRBV29-1
CSARDRVHYGYTF	TGCAGTGCAAGGGACAGGGTCCACTATGGCTACACCTTC	TRBD1	TRBJ1-2	few	TRBV20-1
CASSYEGQVTEAFF	TGTGCCAGCAGTTACGAGGGGCAGGTGACTGAAGCTTTCTTT	-	TRBJ1-1	few	TRBV12-3/TRBV12-4
CASQAGGTSGGRNQYF	TGTGCCAGCCAGGCTGGCGGGACTAGCGGGGGCCGCAACCAGTACTTC	TRBD2	TRBJ2-5	few	TRBV7-9
CASSPGPLYNEQFF	TGTGCCAGCTCACCGGGCCCCCTCTACAATGAGCAGTTCTTC	-	TRBJ2-1	few	TRBV18
CASSYAGQGNTEAFF	TGTGCCAGCAGTTACGCGGGACAGGGGAACACTGAAGCTTTCTTT	TRBD1	TRBJ1-1	-	TRBV6-6
CASSLAGQGGYTF	TGTGCCAGCAGTTTAGCGGGACAGGGCGGCTACACCTTC	TRBD1	TRBJ1-2	-	TRBV12-3/TRBV12-4
CASSERHGVEKLFF	TGTGCCAGCAGTGAACGGCATGGCGTTGAAAAACTGTTTTTT	-	TRBJ1-4	few	TRBV25-1
CASSGTAGRELFF	TGTGCCAGCAGCGGGACTGCCGGCCGGGAGCTGTTTTTT	-	TRBJ2-2	-	TRBV2
CASSLAKVWDYPYSSYNEQFF	TGTGCCAGCAGCTTGGCCAAGGTTTGGGACTACCCCTATAGCTCCTACAATGAGCAGTTCTTC	TRBD2	TRBJ2-1	-	TRBV5-4
CASSTSGAADTQYF	TGTGCCAGCAGCACTAGCGGGGCCGCAGATACGCAGTATTTT	TRBD2	TRBJ2-3	-	TRBV3-1
CATAGGPRQFF	TGTGCCACCGCGGGAGGCCCTCGGCAGTTCTTC	TRBD2	TRBJ2-1	once	TRBV4-2
CASSLASTAMNTEAFF	TGCGCCAGCAGCTTGGCTTCGACGGCCATGAACACTGAAGCTTTCTTT	-	TRBJ1-1	-	TRBV5-1
CQTWGRGDYEQYF	TGTCAGACCTGGGGCAGGGGGGACTACGAGCAGTACTTC	-	TRBJ2-7	-	TRBV7-9
CASSLGSSAWESSGNTIYF	TGTGCCAGCAGCTTGGGTTCATCCGCCTGGGAGAGCTCTGGAAACACCATATATTTT	-	TRBJ1-3	-	TRBV5-6
CATSRIRGPYEQYF	TGTGCCACCAGCAGAATCAGGGGTCCCTACGAGCAGTACTTC	-	TRBJ2-7	few	TRBV15
CSARDGRSASYEQYF	TGCAGTGCTAGAGATGGGCGTTCTGCTTCCTACGAGCAGTACTTC	-	TRBJ2-7	-	TRBV20-1
CSVETRNNQETQYF	TGCAGCGTTGAAACACGGAACAACCAAGAGACCCAGTACTTC	-	TRBJ2-5	few	TRBV29-1
CASSSLAGGGPNTQYF	TGTGCCAGCAGTTCGCTAGCGGGGGGCGGCCCGAATACGCAGTATTTT	TRBD2	TRBJ2-3	-	TRBV13
CASSQGGSSGYTF	TGTGCCAGCAGCCAAGGAGGGTCCAGTGGCTACACCTTC	-	TRBJ1-2	-	TRBV3-1
CASSLATPRSGANVLTF	TGTGCCAGCAGCTTGGCGACCCCACGCTCTGGGGCCAACGTCCTGACTTTC	-	TRBJ2-6	few	TRBV7-8
CASSVEGGLGDTQYF	TGTGCCAGCAGCGTAGAGGGGGGGCTTGGAGATACGCAGTATTTT	-	TRBJ2-3	-	TRBV9
CASSLGWGVMNTEAFF	TGTGCCAGCAGCTTAGGGTGGGGGGTAATGAACACTGAAGCTTTCTTT	-	TRBJ1-1	few	TRBV7-2
CSVLRGAVIQETQYF	TGCAGTGTCCTTAGAGGAGCGGTAATTCAAGAGACCCAGTACTTC	-	TRBJ2-5	-	TRBV20-1
CASSFGETVYGYTF	TGCGCCAGCAGCTTCGGGGAGACGGTTTATGGCTACACCTTC	-	TRBJ1-2	few	TRBV5-1
CASSYWGGADQETQYF	TGTGCCAGCAGTTATTGGGGAGGGGCGGACCAAGAGACCCAGTACTTC	TRBD2	TRBJ2-5	few	TRBV6-6
CASSLGTAINYGYTF	TGTGCCAGCAGCTTGGGGACCGCGATTAACTATGGCTACACCTTC	-	TRBJ1-2	-	TRBV7-9
CASSYRQRGNTIYF	TGTGCCAGCAGTTACAGACAGAGGGGAAACACCATATATTTT	-	TRBJ1-3	-	TRBV6-5
CASSLIPYSYNEQFF	TGTGCCAGCAGCTTAATACCTTACTCCTACAATGAGCAGTTCTTC	-	TRBJ2-1	few	TRBV7-3
CASSSDWLLSGNTIYF	TGTGCCAGCAGTTCCGACTGGTTACTCTCTGGAAACACCATATATTTT	-	TRBJ1-3	-	TRBV6-5
CASSFRVSGVVNTEAFF	TGTGCCAGCAGCTTCAGGGTTAGTGGTGTAGTGAACACTGAAGCTTTCTTT	-	TRBJ1-1	few	TRBV7-6
CAWDRYQETQYF	TGTGCCTGGGACAGGTATCAAGAGACCCAGTACTTC	-	TRBJ2-5	few	TRBV30
CASRNGISEETQYF	TGTGCCAGCCGCAACGGGATCAGTGAAGAGACCCAGTACTTC	-	TRBJ2-5	-	TRBV21-1
CASSLGPPRDGYTF	TGTGCCAGCAGCTTAGGACCCCCTAGGGATGGCTACACCTTC	-	TRBJ1-2	-	TRBV7-9
CASSQTGSAEAFF	TGTGCCAGCAGCCAAACGGGGTCCGCTGAAGCTTTCTTT	-	TRBJ1-1	-	TRBV7-9
CASSVRRKETQYF	TGTGCCAGCAGTGTTCGTAGGAAAGAGACCCAGTACTTC	-	TRBJ2-5	few	TRBV2
CASSLSGFGNTIYF	TGCGCCAGCAGCTTGAGCGGATTTGGAAACACCATATATTTT	-	TRBJ1-3	few	TRBV5-1
CATQSGTGSYEQYF	TGTGCCACCCAGTCCGGGACAGGGAGTTACGAGCAGTACTTC	TRBD1	TRBJ2-7	-	TRBV24-1
CATSERGPRYNEQFF	TGTGCCACCAGTGAGAGGGGTCCGAGGTACAATGAGCAGTTCTTC	-	TRBJ2-1	-	TRBV24-1
CSARGQQGPYNEQFF	TGCAGTGCTAGAGGTCAACAGGGTCCCTACAATGAGCAGTTCTTC	-	TRBJ2-1	-	TRBV20-1
CASSSPEGGLTDTQYF	TGTGCCAGCAGCTCCCCCGAGGGGGGGCTGACAGATACGCAGTATTTT	-	TRBJ2-3	-	TRBV7-8